The present T cell receptor beta chain was sequenced within a study of T cell repertoires in cytomegalovirus infection. This clonotype was recorded a few times. Its specificity is not known. A single record per CDR3 protein comes from TCRdb applying MiXCR to the reads. The sample records 700,000 to 950,000 distinct CDR3 sequences, less than 35% being singletons. This CDR3 comprises 15 residues. Germline V gene sequence: CDR1 MNHEY, CDR2 SVGAGI. After removal of 4 bases from V and 2 bases from J, the junction contained 5 bases not matched to a gene. This clonotype was sampled from a human donor in good health (CMV status not recorded). Some clones in this sample may be carry-over from other donors' samples. The chain employs TRBV6-5 and TRBJ2-3; 8 nucleotides align to TRBD2. Sequencing used cultured CD8+ T cells from PBMCs, obtained from culture after CMV antigen stimulation. In DNA form, the CDR3 reads TGTGCCAGCAGTTTCGAGCGGGGGACCACAGATACGCAGTATTTT. Protein: CASSFERGTTDTQYF.